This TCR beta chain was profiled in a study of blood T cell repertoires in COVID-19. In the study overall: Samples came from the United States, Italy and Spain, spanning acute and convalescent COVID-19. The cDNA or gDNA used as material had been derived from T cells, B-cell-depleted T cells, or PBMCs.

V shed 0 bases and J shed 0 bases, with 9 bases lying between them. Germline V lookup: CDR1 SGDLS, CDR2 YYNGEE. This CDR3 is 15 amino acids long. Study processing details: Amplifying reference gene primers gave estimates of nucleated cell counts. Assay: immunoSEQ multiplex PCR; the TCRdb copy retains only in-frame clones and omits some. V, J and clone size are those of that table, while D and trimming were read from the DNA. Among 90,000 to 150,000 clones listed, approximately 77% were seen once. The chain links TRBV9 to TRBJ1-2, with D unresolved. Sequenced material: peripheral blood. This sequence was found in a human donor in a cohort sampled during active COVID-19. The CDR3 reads CASSVAVRTNYGYTF. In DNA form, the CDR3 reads TGTGCCAGCAGCGTAGCGGTGAGAACTAACTATGGCTACACCTTC.